The 7 T cell receptor beta chains presented below share a single source sample, sequenced in a study of T cells in Graves' hyperthyroidism and ophthalmopathy. The source material, RNA transcripts, was used to amplify TCR beta CDR3 regions. The TCR CDR3 was amplified in a first-round RT-PCR using the HTBI primer set. TCRdb analysed the multiplex PCR reads with MiXCR anew, one entry per CDR3 protein. The sample contains more than 600,000 distinct CDR3 sequences, over 15% of which appear only once. Material: blood. The receptors were gathered from a man younger than 35 with Graves' hyperthyroidism.

V and J are TRBV12-3 or TRBV12-4 and TRBJ1-1, with TRBD1 matching over 7 bases. CDR3 length equals 14 residues. The ends lost 5 bases at V and 6 bases at J; junction bases unmatched: 9. The chain's CDR3 is CASSPQGLVAEAFF. The CDR3 nucleotides are TGTGCCAGCAGTCCACAGGGGCTTGTGGCTGAAGCTTTCTTT.

This clonotype was seen repeatedly, ten times or more. This chain uses TRBV30 with TRBJ1-1, with 10 nucleotides matching TRBD1. From germline, CDR1 is GTSNPN and CDR2 SVGIG (reference sequence). This CDR3 has 13 amino acids. V trimming: 5 bases; J trimming: 5 bases; junction bases outside the gene matches: 5. DNA for the CDR3: TGTGCCTGGGACAGGGGGCGATGGACTGAAGCTTTCTTT. This sequence encodes CAWDRGRWTEAFF. The full variable domain, with the rest looked up from reference TRBV30 and TRBJ1-1, is SQTIHQWPATLVQPVGSPLSLECTVEGTSNPNLYWYRQAAGRGLQLLFYSVGIGQISSEVPQNLSASRPQDRQFILSSKKLLLSDSGFYLCAWDRGRWTEAFFGQGTRLTVV.

This chain links TRBV24-1 with TRBJ2-1, with 14 positions matching TRBD2. The V gene end was trimmed by 2 bases and the J gene end by 0 bases; junction bases not matched to a gene: 8. The CDR3 length is 20 residues. CDR1 is KGHDR, CDR2 SFDVKD, per germline. This CDR3 is CATSDSLGLAGEVSYNEQFF. CDR3 nucleotides: TGTGCCACCAGTGATTCGTTGGGACTAGCGGGAGAGGTCTCCTACAATGAGCAGTTCTTC.

This clonotype was found many times. The chain carries TRBV18 and TRBJ2-1; D is unclear. The germline V gene has CDR1 KGHSH and CDR2 LQKENI. The V and J ends lost 3 bases and 4 bases respectively, with 13 bases between them. There are 15 residues in the CDR3. The CDR3 is CASSPLGSLYNEQFF. DNA for the CDR3: TGTGCCAGCTCACCGTTGGGCTCCCTTTACAATGAGCAGTTCTTC.

The CDR3 reads CSVGGAGDTGELFF. Written as DNA, the CDR3 is TGCAGCGTTGGCGGGGCAGGGGACACCGGGGAGCTGTTTTTT. The chain links TRBV29-1 to TRBJ2-2, with D possibly called TRBD1 or TRBD2 (6 bases each). V was pared by 4 bases and J by 3 bases, with 12 bases between. Germline CDR1 reads SQVTM; CDR2 reads ANQGSEA. The CDR3 runs 14 residues.

V is TRBV27 and J is TRBJ1-2; 7 bases line up with TRBD1. Germline V CDR1 and CDR2: MNHEY, SMNVEV (reference sequence). The CDR3 loop spans 13 amino acids. Trimming cost V 5 bases and J 5 bases; bases outside gene matches: 5. The CDR3 loop reads CASSISGGYGYTF. In DNA, the CDR3 is TGTGCCAGCAGTATCTCAGGGGGTTATGGCTACACCTTC.

This clonotype came up a few times. This sequence joins TRBV20-1 and TRBJ2-7; 7 bases line up with TRBD2. CDR3 length: 15 residues. Germline lookup yields CDR1 DFQATT and CDR2 SNEGSKA (reference sequence). Trimming removed 0 bases from V and 2 bases from J; junction bases left unmatched: 7. CDR3 bases: TGCAGTGCTAGAGATCGGGAGGCCCCCGCCTACGAGCAGTACTTC. It translates to CSARDREAPAYEQYF.